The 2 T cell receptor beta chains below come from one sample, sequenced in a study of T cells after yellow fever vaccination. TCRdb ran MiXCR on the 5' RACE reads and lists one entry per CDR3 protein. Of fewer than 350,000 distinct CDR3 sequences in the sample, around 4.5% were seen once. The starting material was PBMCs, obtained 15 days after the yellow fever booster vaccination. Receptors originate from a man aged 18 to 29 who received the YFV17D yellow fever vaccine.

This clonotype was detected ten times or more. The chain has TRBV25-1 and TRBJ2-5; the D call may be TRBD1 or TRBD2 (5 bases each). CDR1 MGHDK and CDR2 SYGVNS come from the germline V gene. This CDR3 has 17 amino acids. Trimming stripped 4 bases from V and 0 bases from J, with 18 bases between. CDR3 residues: CASSGPPGTEHQETQYF. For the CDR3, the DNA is TGTGCCAGCAGTGGCCCGCCCGGGACGGAACACCAAGAGACCCAGTACTTC.

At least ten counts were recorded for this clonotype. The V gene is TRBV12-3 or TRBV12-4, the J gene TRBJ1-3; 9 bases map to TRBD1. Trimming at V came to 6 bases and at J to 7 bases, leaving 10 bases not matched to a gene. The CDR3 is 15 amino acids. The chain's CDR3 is CASRPRTGAENTIYF. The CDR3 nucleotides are TGTGCCAGCAGACCCAGGACAGGGGCGGAGAACACCATATATTTT.